The present T cell receptor beta chain was sequenced within a study of human T cells and chemical hapten exposure. Study-wide background: Diphenylcyclopropenone was applied weekly to patients' scalps across the roughly 23-week study.

Library preparation tagged each individual cDNA molecule with a unique molecular identifier. TCRdb analysed the RACE reads with MiXCR anew, one entry per CDR3 protein. The sample records some 88,000 distinct CDR3 sequences, about 11% being singletons. A few counts support this clonotype. Per germline, CDR1 LGHNA and CDR2 YNFKEQ. Losses at the gene ends were 1 base for V and 2 bases for J; bases not matched to a gene: 3. The CDR3 extends over 16 amino acids. Time point noted: patch test 2, 6 weeks after DPC sensitization. Specified treatment: therapeutic diphenylcyclopropenone sensitization with weekly scalp DPC.

This receptor was obtained from a man between 40 and 49 years old with alopecia areata. Some clones in this sample may be carry-over from other donors' samples. The specimen was whole blood, collected in connection with sensitization to the hapten diphenylcyclopropenone (DPC). The chain joins TRBV4-2 to TRBJ2-3; TRBD2 agrees at 10 bases. This CDR3 is CASSQGTSGPTDTQYF. The CDR3 DNA is TGTGCCAGCAGCCAAGGGACTAGCGGTCCCACAGATACGCAGTATTTT.